The count of the clone carrying this T cell receptor (beta chain) is one. This specimen comes from a study of blood T cell repertoires in COVID-19. Background on the study: Donors in the United States, Italy and Spain gave samples during acute or convalescent COVID-19. Nucleic acid was either cDNA or gDNA, and it came from T cells, B-cell-depleted T cells, or PBMCs.

As handled by the study authors: Amplification with reference gene primers provided the estimates of nucleated cell counts. TCRdb keeps only in-frame clones here, not all; method: immunoSEQ multiplex PCR. That table furnishes V, J and clone size, whereas the DNA furnished D and trimming. The sample shows about 140,000 clones, 80% to 90% of them seen only once. The germline V gene encodes CDR1 MNHEY and CDR2 SVGAGI. Unmatched junction bases numbered 7, after V lost 6 bases and J lost 4 bases. This CDR3 is built from 14 residues. This sequence joins TRBV6-5 and TRBJ1-2; 8 positions match TRBD1. Sequenced input: peripheral blood. This TCR was sampled from a woman between 50 and 59 years old with acute or convalescent COVID-19. This CDR3 reads CASRWGQESYGYTF. The CDR3 coding sequence is TGTGCCAGCAGGTGGGGACAGGAAAGCTATGGCTACACCTTC.